These T cell receptor beta chains were read from a single sample in a study of response to subunit inactivated influenza vaccine. Via MiXCR, TCRdb re-called the RT-PCR reads, giving one row per CDR3 protein. The sample shows about 520,000 distinct CDR3 sequences, 6.5% to 8% of them seen only once. The sequencing here drew on PBMCs from blood, taken 23 to 25 months after vaccination. The receptor set was obtained from a man aged 45-69 years who received an inactivated influenza vaccine. The CDR3 runs from the conserved cysteine through the conserved F or W. The order of the fields is V gene, J gene, clone size, D gene, CDR3 protein, CDR3 DNA. A D gene is named only where the DNA matches it firmly. The listing skips clone size in some rows; elsewhere it reads once, few, many or a size class.

>TRBV18|TRBJ2-1|few|TRBD2
CASSPPSSGTYNEQFF
TGTGCCAGCTCACCACCGTCTAGCGGGACCTACAATGAGCAGTTCTTC
>TRBV5-1|TRBJ2-7|few|TRBD1
CASSSDRGISYEQYF
TGCGCCAGCAGCTCGGACAGGGGGATTTCCTACGAGCAGTACTTC
>TRBV3-1|TRBJ2-7|NA|TRBD2
CASSHTTGTSSSYEQYF
TGTGCCAGCAGCCATACCACCGGGACTAGTTCATCCTACGAGCAGTACTTC
>TRBV27|TRBJ2-2|NA|NA
CASSLGTQAGELFF
TGTGCCAGCAGTTTAGGGACCCAGGCCGGGGAGCTGTTTTTT
>TRBV29-1|TRBJ1-2|NA|NA
CSVESYGYTF
TGCAGCGTTGAAAGCTATGGCTACACCTTC
>TRBV20-1|TRBJ2-7|many|TRBD2
CSADFSGRSYEQYF
TGCAGTGCTGACTTCAGCGGGAGGTCCTACGAGCAGTACTTC
>TRBV20-1|TRBJ2-1|few|NA
CSANNDRYNEQFF
TGCAGTGCTAACAATGACAGGTACAATGAGCAGTTCTTC
>TRBV6-1|TRBJ1-2|NA|NA
CASSSKQGQGLRYGYTF
TGTGCCAGCAGCTCCAAACAGGGTCAGGGCCTACGCTATGGCTACACCTTC
>TRBV12-3/TRBV12-4|TRBJ1-1|many|NA
CASSFLEVTEAFF
TGTGCCAGCAGTTTTTTGGAGGTCACTGAAGCTTTCTTT
>TRBV25-1|TRBJ1-3|NA|NA
CASTGVTGNTIYF
TGTGCCAGCACGGGGGTCACTGGAAACACCATATATTTT
>TRBV6-2/TRBV6-3|TRBJ2-5|NA|NA
CASSYSAGTFQETQYF
TGTGCCAGCAGTTACTCGGCGGGGACGTTCCAAGAGACCCAGTACTTC
>TRBV28|TRBJ2-7|few|TRBD1
CASRRPGGYEQYF
TGTGCCAGTCGTAGGCCAGGGGGATACGAGCAGTACTTC
>TRBV30|TRBJ1-4|NA|NA
CAWSAVDEKLFF
TGTGCCTGGAGCGCGGTCGATGAAAAACTGTTTTTT